The 28 T cell receptor beta chains given below trace back to one sample, sequenced in a study of T cell clones after liver transplantation. Some clones are missing from TCRdb's copy, which holds only in-frame ones; the method was immunoSEQ multiplex PCR. The sample lists more than 100,000 clones; about 88% were seen once. Here the sequenced sample was CD4+ T cells from blood, taken approximately 4 years after liver transplant. These receptors were obtained from a human patient who received a liver transplant. Some T cells may be graft donor cells.

This clone was seen a single time. This chain joins TRBV7-9 and TRBJ2-5; unclear D gene. Germline CDR1 and CDR2: SEHNR and FQNEAQ (reference sequence). V was shortened by 4 bases and J by 0 bases, with 6 bases between the two germline ends. CDR3 size: 13 residues. Here the CDR3 reads CASSYDNQETQYF. CDR3 sequence (DNA): TGTGCCAGCAGCTACGACAACCAAGAGACCCAGTACTTC.

The chain is built from TRBV5-1 and TRBJ2-3; D is perhaps TRBD2 (6 bases). V was pared by 4 bases and J by 0 bases, with 12 bases between. In germline, CDR1 is SGHRS, CDR2 YFSETQ. The CDR3 sequence is 15 residues long. The CDR3 DNA is TGCGCCAGCAGCCGGGGGTCACCTAGCACAGATACGCAGTATTTT. Its protein is CASSRGSPSTDTQYF.

V and J are TRBV2 and TRBJ2-5; possibly TRBD1 for D (6 bases). V lost 6 bases and J lost 5, with 16 bases in between. The V gene's germline CDR1 is SNHLY and CDR2 FYNNEI. There are 14 residues in the CDR3. In DNA, the CDR3 is TGTGCCAGCAGGGGGACAACAGGGTCGGAGACCCAGTACTTC. Translation gives CASRGTTGSETQYF.

Only a few counts were recorded for this clone. The chain employs TRBV18 and TRBJ2-2; D not resolved. Germline values: CDR1 KGHSH, CDR2 LQKENI. The CDR3 has 13 residues. V dropped 4 bases and J dropped 1 base, with 4 bases sitting between them. This CDR3 is CASSQQNTGELFF. CDR3 in DNA: TGTGCCAGCTCACAACAGAACACCGGGGAGCTGTTTTTT. The variable domain in full, completed from reference TRBV18 and TRBJ2-2, reads NAGVMQNPRHLVRRRGQEARLRCSPMKGHSHVYWYRQLPEEGLKFMVYLQKENIIDESGMPKERFSAEFPKEGPSILRIQQVVRGDSAAYFCASSQQNTGELFFGEGSRLTVL.

The rearrangement links TRBV5-4 to TRBJ1-1, with D tentatively TRBD1 (6 bases). This CDR3 comprises 13 residues. Germline-derived CDR1 and CDR2 are SGHNT and YYREEE (reference sequence). V was trimmed by 6 bases and J by 11 bases, leaving 20 bases between them. The CDR3 nucleotides read TGTGCCAGCAAGGCAAGGGGGGAAGTAAACGCTTTCTTT. The encoded protein is CASKARGEVNAFF.

This chain uses TRBV7-9 with TRBJ2-1, with TRBD2 as a possible D gene (5 bases). The CDR3 runs 16 residues. Germline CDR1 is SEHNR and CDR2 is FQNEAQ (reference sequence). V was clipped by 1 base and J by 13 bases, with 23 bases between them. CDR3 sequence: CASSLDGVLSGIPQFF. The CDR3 coding sequence is TGTGCCAGCAGCTTAGACGGGGTACTTTCGGGTATCCCCCAGTTCTTC.

CDR3 nucleotide sequence: TGTGCCAGCAGCGTATATACTGGGGGCGATGAAAAACTGTTTTTT. It translates to CASSVYTGGDEKLFF. The chain is built from TRBV9 and TRBJ1-4, with D perhaps matching TRBD1 (6 bases). Germline CDR1 SGDLS, CDR2 YYNGEE. The CDR3 has 15 amino acids. The ends were cut back, 1 base at V and 6 bases at J, with 13 bases in the middle.

The rearrangement uses TRBV11-3 and TRBJ2-1; D remains unclear. V lost 3 bases, J lost 5 bases, and 8 bases lay in between. The CDR3 loop spans 13 amino acids. Germline CDR1 reads SGHNT; CDR2 reads YENEEA. In DNA, the CDR3 is TGTGCCAGCAGCTTTGGGCACCACAATGAGCAGTTCTTC. Translated, it gives CASSFGHHNEQFF.

The V and J genes are TRBV5-1 and TRBJ2-3; 11 nucleotides match TRBD1. Germline CDR1 SGHRS, CDR2 YFSETQ. The trim removed 4 bases at V and 10 bases at J, leaving 2 bases unmatched. The CDR3 is 12 amino acids. Here the CDR3 reads CASSGGQGAQYF. DNA of the CDR3: TGCGCCAGCAGCGGGGGACAGGGGGCGCAGTATTTT.

The V gene is TRBV27, the J gene TRBJ1-5; D may be TRBD1 (5 bases). CDR1 is MNHEY and CDR2 is SMNVEV in the germline V gene (reference sequence). The CDR3 spans 15 residues. Trimming removed 6 bases from V and 0 bases from J, with 12 bases in between. The CDR3: CASRDRGISNQPQHF. DNA of the CDR3: TGTGCCAGCAGAGACCGGGGGATTAGCAATCAGCCCCAGCATTTT.

The V call is TRBV2, the J call TRBJ1-5; 9 nucleotides align to TRBD1. With V trimmed by 6 bases and J by 0 bases, 6 bases remained unmatched. This CDR3 region has 16 residues. Germline CDR1 and CDR2: SNHLY and FYNNEI. The CDR3 sequence is CASRGRTGDSNQPQHF. The CDR3, as DNA: TGTGCCAGCAGGGGAAGGACAGGGGATAGCAATCAGCCCCAGCATTTT.

This sequence joins TRBV5-4 and TRBJ2-7; 7 nucleotides line up with TRBD2. The CDR3 covers 16 residues. Germline CDR1 and CDR2: SGHNT and YYREEE (reference sequence). V lost 0 bases and J lost 2; bases outside the gene matches: 8. CDR3 amino acids: CASSLEGTTIPYEQYF. The CDR3 DNA reads TGTGCCAGCAGCTTGGAAGGGACTACCATACCCTACGAGCAGTACTTC.

V is TRBV2 and J is TRBJ1-1, with D unclear. Trimming took off 6 bases at V and 3 bases at J, with 8 bases between the two ends. Germline V gene lookup returns CDR1 SNHLY and CDR2 FYNNEI. The CDR3 loop spans 12 amino acids. The CDR3 nucleotides read TGTGCCAGCAGGGTGGCGTACACTGAAGCTTTCTTT. It is translated as CASRVAYTEAFF.

This sequence joins TRBV30 and TRBJ1-3; the D is unclear. CDR3 length: 13 residues. The V gene lost 3 bases and the J gene lost 4 bases, with 10 bases spanning the gap. Germline V gene lookup returns CDR1 GTSNPN and CDR2 SVGIG (reference sequence). CDR3 sequence: CAWSPSGGNTIYF. The CDR3 DNA reads TGTGCCTGGAGCCCCTCGGGGGGAAACACCATATATTTT.

This clone was observed once. The rearrangement joins TRBV28 to TRBJ2-3; weak D call: TRBD1 (6 bases). V lost 2 bases and J lost 3, with 21 bases in between. Germline values: CDR1 MDHEN, CDR2 SYDVKM. This CDR3 spans 18 amino acids. CDR3 DNA: TGTGCCAGCAGTTTAAGGGGGTTTGGGAGAAGGGGTACAGATACGCAGTATTTT. It yields the protein CASSLRGFGRRGTDTQYF.

The rearrangement uses TRBV5-1 and TRBJ2-1; 7 bases map to TRBD2. This CDR3 has 15 residues. CDR1 is SGHRS and CDR2 is YFSETQ in the germline V gene. After removal of 1 base from V and 5 bases from J, the junction contained 6 bases not matched to a gene. This chain's CDR3 is CASSLRLAENNEQFF. DNA of the CDR3: TGCGCCAGCAGCTTGCGTCTAGCGGAGAACAATGAGCAGTTCTTC. Based on the CDR3 plus reference TRBV5-1 and TRBJ2-1, the full variable domain is KAGVTQTPRYLIKTRGQQVTLSCSPISGHRSVSWYQQTPGQGLQFLFEYFSETQRNKGNFPGRFSGRQFSNSRSEMNVSTLELGDSALYLCASSLRLAENNEQFFGPGTRLTVL.

This clone showed up just once. The chain links TRBV28 to TRBJ1-2; unclear D gene. Germline V CDR1 and CDR2: MDHEN, SYDVKM. This CDR3 contains 12 residues. V lost 2 bases and J 4 bases, leaving 5 bases between the germline ends. CDR3 loop: CASSLATYGYTF. CDR3 bases: TGTGCCAGCAGTTTAGCGACCTATGGCTACACCTTC.

This sequence joins TRBV27 and TRBJ1-2; D is unclear. Germline lookup yields CDR1 MNHEY and CDR2 SMNVEV (reference sequence). CDR3 length: 13 residues. The V end was cut by 6 bases, the J end by 6 bases, with 14 bases between. CDR3 DNA: TGTGCCAGCAGGACCCGTACGAGTCATGGCTACACCTTC. The encoded protein is CASRTRTSHGYTF.

CDR3 sequence (DNA): TGTGCCAGCAGCTTGCGGCAGAACACTGAAGCTTTCTTT. Translating it yields CASSLRQNTEAFF. This chain joins TRBV11-3 and TRBJ1-1; no clear D. The CDR3 is 13 amino acids. Germline values: CDR1 SGHNT, CDR2 YENEEA. The V and J ends lost 3 bases and 1 base respectively, with 6 bases between them.

The rearrangement links TRBV7-2 to TRBJ2-1; D is undetermined. CDR1 is SGHTA and CDR2 is FQGNSA in the germline V gene. Trimming left V 2 bases short and J 0 bases short, with 8 bases between. CDR3 length: 15 residues. The CDR3 DNA sequence: TGTGCCAGCAGCTTAATGCAGTACTCCTACAATGAGCAGTTCTTC. Residues: CASSLMQYSYNEQFF.

J is TRBJ2-2 and V is TRBV29-1; D may match TRBD1 or TRBD2 (5 bases each). The CDR3 has 13 amino acids. CDR1 is SQVTM, CDR2 ANQGSEA, per germline. V lost 3 bases to trimming and J lost 5 bases, with 10 bases between them. The CDR3 nucleotides are TGCAGCGTTGACCCAGGGAGAACCGGGGAGCTGTTTTTT. The encoded protein is CSVDPGRTGELFF.

V gene TRBV7-9 combines with J gene TRBJ2-3; perhaps TRBD1 as D (6 bases). CDR1 is SEHNR and CDR2 is FQNEAQ in the germline V gene (reference sequence). V was trimmed by 5 bases and J by 7 bases, leaving 16 bases between them. This CDR3 contains 14 residues. The CDR3 nucleotides are TGTGCCAGCAGCCTGGCAGGGGCGATCAATACGCAGTATTTT. This sequence encodes CASSLAGAINTQYF.

This clone was seen only once. The chain is built from TRBV18 and TRBJ2-3; a possible D gene is TRBD2 (5 bases). V was shortened by 2 bases and J by 6 bases, with 15 bases between the two germline ends. The CDR3 totals 15 residues. The V gene's germline CDR1 is KGHSH and CDR2 LQKENI. The CDR3 reads CASSPSLAQADTQYF. For the CDR3, the DNA is TGTGCCAGCTCACCAAGTCTAGCCCAGGCGGATACGCAGTATTTT.

The chain uses TRBV18 and TRBJ2-3; D gene uncertain. This CDR3 region has 11 residues. Trimming removed 4 bases from V and 6 bases from J, with 5 bases in between. Looked up from germline, CDR1 is KGHSH and CDR2 is LQKENI. The CDR3 here is CASSLGDTQYF. The CDR3 DNA is TGTGCCAGCTCACTGGGGGATACGCAGTATTTT.

The chain uses TRBV7-9 and TRBJ1-5, with 9 nucleotides matching TRBD1. The CDR3 loop spans 15 amino acids. Germline V gene sequence: CDR1 SEHNR, CDR2 FQNEAQ (reference sequence). J gave up 6 bases and V 1 base, and 4 bases lay outside the gene matches. CDR3 DNA: TGTGCCAGCAGCTTAGGGACAGGGGTCGTTCAGCCCCAGCATTTT. Translation: CASSLGTGVVQPQHF.

The chain combines TRBV7-2 with TRBJ2-7, with a weak D call TRBD1 (5 bases). Trimming pared 5 bases from V and 2 bases from J, leaving 16 bases between. CDR3 length: 15 amino acids. CDR1 and CDR2 (germline): SGHTA, FQGNSA. CDR3 sequence (DNA): TGTGCCAGCAGCCCAACGAGAGACAGAACCTACGAGCAGTACTTC. Amino acids: CASSPTRDRTYEQYF.

This sequence joins TRBV12-2 and TRBJ1-2; TRBD1, as called in the table, went unchecked against the DNA. TRBV12-2 is flagged as a pseudogene. The CDR3 spans 17 residues. CDR3 sequence (DNA): TGTGCAAGTCGGTCACACCCGGGACAGGGCTCTAACTATGGCTACACCTTC. It encodes CASRSHPGQGSNYGYTF.

This rearrangement joins TRBV5-1 to TRBJ2-5; no definite D call. CDR1 and CDR2 from the germline V gene are SGHRS and YFSETQ. The CDR3 totals 12 residues. V was clipped by 2 bases and J by 4 bases, with 6 bases between them. In DNA form, the CDR3 reads TGCGCCAGCAGCTTTTGGGGAGAGACCCAGTACTTC. It translates to CASSFWGETQYF.